This T cell receptor (beta chain) was sequenced during a study of long-term antiretroviral therapy in people with HIV. The study's findings and limits: HIV repertoires covered narrower CDR3 length ranges than controls did. All time points showed a repertoire dominated by clones expanded before ART. Transplant-donor-level diversity was not reached after ART, though diversity increased.

In the case of this clone: Its antigen remains unknown.

An immunoSEQ assay, version v3.0, was performed at survey level. For each individual sample, sequencing targeted about 35,000-55,000 T-cell genomes. Produced via immunoSEQ multiplex PCR; TCRdb's table is partial and in-frame only. This sample has approximately 16,000 clones; roughly 85% occur once, and the top ten carry roughly 5.2%. Germline V gene data show CDR1 as LNHDA and CDR2 as SQIVND (reference sequence). The V gene end was trimmed by 7 bases and the J gene end by 7 bases; junction bases not matched to a gene: 11. This CDR3 is 15 amino acids long. The input for sequencing was unsorted PBMCs, taken 0.5 years after starting antiretroviral therapy. The sequence derives from a woman aged 40 to 50 with HIV. V and J are TRBV19 and TRBJ2-1; 9 nucleotides line up with TRBD1. DNA for the CDR3: TGTGCCAGTACCAGAGGCGGGACAGGGAGAAATGAGCAGTTCTTC. This translates into CASTRGGTGRNEQFF. Full variable domain (outside the CDR3, taken from reference TRBV19 and TRBJ2-1): DGGITQSPKYLFRKEGQNVTLSCEQNLNHDAMYWYRQDPGQGLRLIYYSQIVNDFQKGDIAEGYSVSREKKESFPLTVTSAQKNPTAFYLCASTRGGTGRNEQFFGPGTRLTVL.